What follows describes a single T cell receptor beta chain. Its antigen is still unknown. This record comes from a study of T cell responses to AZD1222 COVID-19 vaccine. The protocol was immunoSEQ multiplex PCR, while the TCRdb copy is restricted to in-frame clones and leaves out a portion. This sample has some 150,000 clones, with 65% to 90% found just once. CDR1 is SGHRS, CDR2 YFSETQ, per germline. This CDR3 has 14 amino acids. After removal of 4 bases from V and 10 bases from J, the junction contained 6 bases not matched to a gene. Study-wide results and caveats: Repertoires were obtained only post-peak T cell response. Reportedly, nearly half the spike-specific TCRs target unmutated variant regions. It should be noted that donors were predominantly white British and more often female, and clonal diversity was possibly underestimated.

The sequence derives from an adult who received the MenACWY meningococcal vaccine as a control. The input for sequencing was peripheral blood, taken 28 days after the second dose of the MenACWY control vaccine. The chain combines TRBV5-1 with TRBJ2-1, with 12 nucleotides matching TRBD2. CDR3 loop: CASSVGLAGLEQFF. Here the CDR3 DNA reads TGCGCCAGCAGCGTCGGACTAGCGGGACTCGAGCAGTTCTTC.